Below are 28 T cell receptor beta chains sequenced from a single sample in a study of cytomegalovirus exposure and HLA in healthy donors. Vbeta (60) and Jbeta (13) primers were used in the PCR. Sequencing used immunoSEQ multiplex PCR; TCRdb keeps in-frame clones, though not all of them. The sample includes some 180,000 clones, roughly four fifths seen only once; the top ten take around 3%. Sequenced input: PBMCs. All receptors derive from a male donor in good health and CMV-seronegative.

The chain links TRBV11-3 to TRBJ2-7, with 10 nucleotides matching TRBD1. Germline loops: CDR1 SGHNT, CDR2 YENEEA. Trimming cost V 4 bases and J 6 bases; bases outside gene matches: 9. This CDR3 region has 15 residues. CDR3 residues: CASSSSDGTGAEQYF. The CDR3 nucleotides read TGTGCCAGCAGCTCCTCAGACGGGACAGGGGCCGAGCAGTACTTC.

In the case of this clone: An end of the junction does not agree with germline; a read error may underlie this. This CDR3 is also generated by other DNA sequences in the sample. The rearrangement joins TRBV6-6 to TRBJ1-5; no definite D call. CDR3 length: 15 amino acids. Germline CDR1 and CDR2: MNHNY and SVGAGI (reference sequence). In DNA, the CDR3 is TGTGCCAGCAGTTACTCCCTTAAAAGCAACCAGCCCCAGCATTTT. Translated, it gives CASSYSLKSNQPQHF.

This clone was seen a few times. V is TRBV5-4 and J is TRBJ1-2, with TRBD1 matching 7 bases. J gave up 5 bases and V 3 bases, and 7 bases lay outside the gene matches. Germline V CDR1 and CDR2: SGHNT, YYREEE (reference sequence). This CDR3 region has 14 residues. The DNA for the CDR3 is TGTGCCAGCAGCTGGGGGACAGTGAGTTATGGCTACACCTTC. Residues: CASSWGTVSYGYTF.

The CDR3 region has the DNA TGCGCCAGCAGCCACAGGACAGGGGTTACTGAAGCTTTCTTT. It translates to CASSHRTGVTEAFF. The chain is built from TRBV4-1 and TRBJ1-1; 9 positions match TRBD1. Trimming took 3 bases from V and 5 from J; bases not matched to a gene: 4. There are 14 residues in the CDR3. Per the germline V gene, CDR1 is MGHRA and CDR2 is YSYEKL.

This clone was observed a single time. The chain uses TRBV5-6 and TRBJ1-4; TRBD1 matches at 10 bases. Germline V gene lookup returns CDR1 SGHDT and CDR2 YYEEEE. Trimming took 4 bases from V and 7 from J; bases not matched to a gene: 1. The CDR3 totals 13 residues. The CDR3 protein is CASSRDRGEKLFF. The CDR3 coding sequence is TGTGCCAGCAGCCGGGACAGGGGTGAAAAACTGTTTTTT. Full variable domain (missing parts from reference TRBV5-6 and TRBJ1-4): DAGVTQSPTHLIKTRGQQVTLRCSPKSGHDTVSWYQQALGQGPQFIFQYYEEEERQRGNFPDRFSGHQFPNYSSELNVNALLLGDSALYLCASSRDRGEKLFFGSGTQLSVL.

CDR3 sequence: CASSLAPWRGSAEAFF. The CDR3 coding sequence is TGTGCCAGCAGCTTAGCGCCTTGGAGGGGTAGCGCTGAAGCTTTCTTT. This sequence joins TRBV7-2 and TRBJ1-1; TRBD1 is a possible D gene (5 bases). The V gene's germline CDR1 is SGHTA and CDR2 FQGNSA. Trimming took off 0 bases at V and 6 bases at J, with 17 bases between the two ends. This CDR3 is 16 amino acids long.

The chain couples TRBV29-1 to TRBJ2-1, with 10 bases lining up with TRBD2. V trimming: 3 bases; J trimming: 4 bases; junction bases outside the gene matches: 9. CDR3 length: 16 amino acids. Germline CDR1 and CDR2: SQVTM and ANQGSEA. The CDR3, as DNA: TGCAGCGTTGACCGGCTAGCGGGAGAGGCATACAATGAGCAGTTCTTC. Translation gives CSVDRLAGEAYNEQFF.

The chain employs TRBV6-1 and TRBJ2-1; 7 bases are shared with TRBD1. Germline CDR1 reads MNHNS; CDR2 reads SASEGT. The CDR3 loop spans 14 amino acids. Trimming cost V 5 bases and J 7 bases; bases outside gene matches: 8. The CDR3 DNA is TGTGCCAGCAGTAAGGGGGCAGTCCTTAATGAGCAGTTCTTC. Translated, it gives CASSKGAVLNEQFF.

The genes are TRBV7-2 and TRBJ2-3; tentative D call: TRBD2 (5 bases). Germline lookup yields CDR1 SGHTA and CDR2 FQGNSA. V lost 5 bases, J lost 4 bases, and 16 bases lay in between. This CDR3 is built from 15 residues. The CDR3 DNA is TGTGCCAGCAGCACCAAAACTAGGGAGTCAGATACGCAGTATTTT. Translation gives CASSTKTRESDTQYF.

V usage is TRBV27 and J usage is TRBJ2-1; 7 bases are shared with TRBD2. The CDR3 covers 15 residues. The J segment lost 6 bases and the V segment lost 3 bases, leaving 8 bases of the junction unmatched. The germline V gene encodes CDR1 MNHEY and CDR2 SMNVEV (reference sequence). CDR3 nucleotides: TGTGCCAGCAGTTTCGGATCGGGAGGAAGCAATGAGCAGTTCTTC. Translation: CASSFGSGGSNEQFF.

The table lists this clone with a count of one. This chain links TRBV25-1 with TRBJ2-5; 13 bases align to TRBD2. CDR3 size: 16 residues. V shed 6 bases, J shed 3 bases, and the junction held 7 bases outside the gene matches. Germline assignment: CDR1 MGHDK and CDR2 SYGVNS. The CDR3: CASSGTGLAGEETQYF. CDR3 bases: TGTGCCAGCAGCGGGACAGGACTAGCGGGGGAAGAGACCCAGTACTTC.

V and J are TRBV9 and TRBJ2-4, with D perhaps TRBD2 (6 bases). This CDR3 is 15 amino acids long. The V and J ends lost 4 bases and 0 bases respectively, with 11 bases between them. The germline gives CDR1 SGDLS, CDR2 YYNGEE. The CDR3 loop is CASSTPGVAKNIQYF. The CDR3 region has the DNA TGTGCCAGCAGCACGCCGGGGGTAGCCAAAAACATTCAGTACTTC.

The rearrangement links TRBV27 to TRBJ2-1; 15 nucleotides match TRBD2. CDR1 is MNHEY, CDR2 SMNVEV, per germline (reference sequence). The junction had 5 bases not matched to a gene; V was cut back by 4 bases and J by 4 bases. This CDR3 is built from 17 residues. CDR3 residues: CASSSGLAGGGYNEQFF. Written as DNA, the CDR3 is TGTGCCAGCAGTTCGGGACTAGCGGGAGGAGGATACAATGAGCAGTTCTTC.

The V call is TRBV6-1, the J call TRBJ2-3; TRBD2 matches at 13 bases. Germline CDR1 MNHNS, CDR2 SASEGT. With 6 bases clipped from V and 4 bases from J, the junction kept 4 bases outside the gene matches. The CDR3 runs to 15 residues. The CDR3 protein is CASRKLAGGADTQYF. The DNA for the CDR3 is TGTGCCAGCAGAAAACTAGCGGGGGGGGCAGATACGCAGTATTTT.

This chain connects TRBV7-6 to TRBJ2-7; 7 bases map to TRBD2. Germline CDR1 SGHVS, CDR2 FNYEAQ. The CDR3 sequence is 12 residues long. Trimming removed 5 bases from V and 5 bases from J; junction bases left unmatched: 3. CDR3 amino acids: CASSPGLDEQYF. CDR3 DNA: TGTGCCAGCAGCCCCGGACTAGACGAGCAGTACTTC.

The chain carries TRBV11-2 and TRBJ2-3, with TRBD2 matching 7 bases. CDR1 is SGHAT, CDR2 FQNNGV, per germline. CDR3 size: 17 residues. The V and J ends lost 4 bases and 2 bases, in that order; junction bases with no gene match: 12. CDR3: CASSSLLGAGNTDTQYF. CDR3 DNA sequence: TGTGCCAGCAGCTCACTACTAGGAGCGGGGAACACAGATACGCAGTATTTT. The complete variable domain, with remaining parts taken from reference TRBV11-2 and TRBJ2-3, reads EAGVAQSPRYKIIEKRQSVAFWCNPISGHATLYWYQQILGQGPKLLIQFQNNGVVDDSQLPKDRFSAERLKGVDSTLKIQPAKLEDSAVYLCASSSLLGAGNTDTQYFGPGTRLTVL.

This sequence joins TRBV5-1 and TRBJ2-7; 9 nucleotides agree with TRBD2. In germline, CDR1 is SGHRS, CDR2 YFSETQ. The CDR3 is made up of 17 amino acids. Unmatched junction bases numbered 11, after V lost 4 bases and J lost 0 bases. In DNA, the CDR3 is TGCGCCAGCAGCCGGACTAGCGCCTACTCGAGCTCCTACGAGCAGTACTTC. As protein: CASSRTSAYSSSYEQYF. Based on the CDR3 plus reference TRBV5-1 and TRBJ2-7, the full variable domain is KAGVTQTPRYLIKTRGQQVTLSCSPISGHRSVSWYQQTPGQGLQFLFEYFSETQRNKGNFPGRFSGRQFSNSRSEMNVSTLELGDSALYLCASSRTSAYSSSYEQYFGPGTRLTVT.

The chain employs TRBV5-4 and TRBJ2-7; 9 bases align to TRBD1. The length of the CDR3 is 15 residues. V was clipped by 3 bases and J by 6 bases; unmatched bases: 10. Germline V gene lookup returns CDR1 SGHNT and CDR2 YYREEE (reference sequence). The chain's CDR3 is CASSSPGQGGLEQYF. The DNA of the CDR3 is TGTGCCAGCAGCTCCCCGGGACAGGGTGGACTCGAGCAGTACTTC.

V is TRBV15 and J is TRBJ1-5, with no clear D. V was trimmed by 0 bases and J by 1 base, leaving 7 bases between them. Germline lookup yields CDR1 LNHNV and CDR2 YYDKDF (reference sequence). The CDR3 totals 15 residues. DNA of the CDR3: TGTGCCACCAGCAGAGACCGGTGGAGCAATCAGCCCCAGCATTTT. As protein: CATSRDRWSNQPQHF.

V gene TRBV28 combines with J gene TRBJ1-2; D call uncertain. V lost 3 bases, J lost 4 bases, and 9 bases lay in between. Germline loops: CDR1 MDHEN, CDR2 SYDVKM. The CDR3 consists of 13 residues. This chain's CDR3 is CASSLARSYGYTF. For the CDR3, the DNA is TGTGCCAGCAGTTTGGCCAGATCCTATGGCTACACCTTC.

The J gene is TRBJ1-1, the V gene TRBV30, with D possibly matching TRBD1 (5 bases). V was trimmed by 0 bases and J by 11 bases, leaving 22 bases between them. This CDR3 region has 15 residues. Germline values: CDR1 GTSNPN, CDR2 SVGIG (reference sequence). CDR3 nucleotides: TGTGCCTGGAGTGTACCCCCCGCGGGGGGGGAAGTCGCTTTCTTT. Protein sequence: CAWSVPPAGGEVAFF.

V gene TRBV27 combines with J gene TRBJ1-1; D remains ambiguous. The CDR3 is 13 amino acids. CDR1 is MNHEY and CDR2 is SMNVEV in the germline V gene (reference sequence). Between the trimmed V and J ends, which lost 7 bases and 0 bases, there was a span of 9 bases. The CDR3 DNA reads as TGTGCCAGCACCCTCGGGTTGAACACTGAAGCTTTCTTT. Amino acids: CASTLGLNTEAFF.

The chain uses TRBV9 and TRBJ1-4; D is undetermined. V lost 2 bases, J lost 0 bases, and 5 bases lay in between. Germline V lookup: CDR1 SGDLS, CDR2 YYNGEE. The CDR3 consists of 14 residues. CDR3 DNA: TGTGCCAGCAGCGTGGCCTCAACTAATGAAAAACTGTTTTTT. This gives the protein CASSVASTNEKLFF.

The chain carries TRBV4-3 and TRBJ1-5; D gene ambiguous. Between the trimmed V and J ends, which lost 1 base and 0 bases, there was a span of 7 bases. Germline V lookup: CDR1 LGHNA, CDR2 YSLEER. The CDR3 contains 15 residues. The CDR3 reads CASSQVRSSNQPQHF. The CDR3 nucleotides are TGCGCCAGCAGCCAAGTAAGGAGTAGCAATCAGCCCCAGCATTTT.

The chain links TRBV7-6 to TRBJ1-1; 9 nucleotides line up with TRBD1. Germline V CDR1 and CDR2: SGHVS, FNYEAQ. This CDR3 is 16 amino acids long. The V segment lost 0 bases and the J segment 1 base; nucleotides outside the gene matches: 3. CDR3: CASSLAPGQGNTEAFF. CDR3 sequence (DNA): TGTGCCAGCAGCTTAGCGCCGGGACAGGGGAACACTGAAGCTTTCTTT.

A single count supports this clone. The V call is TRBV19, the J call TRBJ1-2; D remains ambiguous. Looked up from germline, CDR1 is LNHDA and CDR2 is SQIVND (reference sequence). The CDR3 contains 13 residues. Trimming stripped 4 bases from V and 2 bases from J, with 8 bases between. This CDR3 is CASSNPGNYGYTF. The CDR3 DNA is TGTGCCAGTAGTAATCCGGGGAACTATGGCTACACCTTC.

This chain connects TRBV6-5 to TRBJ1-1; 7 bases are a match to TRBD1. The CDR3 totals 11 residues. Trimming removed 7 bases from V and 7 bases from J; junction bases left unmatched: 3. Germline CDR1 and CDR2: MNHEY and SVGAGI. CDR3 coding DNA: TGTGCCAGCACCCAGGGGGGTGAAGCTTTCTTT. This translates into CASTQGGEAFF.

This chain connects TRBV4-3 to TRBJ1-2; D uncertain. Per germline, CDR1 LGHNA and CDR2 YSLEER. There are 14 residues in the CDR3. V shed 0 bases and J shed 1 base, with 6 bases lying between them. Here the CDR3 DNA reads TGCGCCAGCAGCCAAGATCCCCGTAACTATGGCTACACCTTC. As protein: CASSQDPRNYGYTF.